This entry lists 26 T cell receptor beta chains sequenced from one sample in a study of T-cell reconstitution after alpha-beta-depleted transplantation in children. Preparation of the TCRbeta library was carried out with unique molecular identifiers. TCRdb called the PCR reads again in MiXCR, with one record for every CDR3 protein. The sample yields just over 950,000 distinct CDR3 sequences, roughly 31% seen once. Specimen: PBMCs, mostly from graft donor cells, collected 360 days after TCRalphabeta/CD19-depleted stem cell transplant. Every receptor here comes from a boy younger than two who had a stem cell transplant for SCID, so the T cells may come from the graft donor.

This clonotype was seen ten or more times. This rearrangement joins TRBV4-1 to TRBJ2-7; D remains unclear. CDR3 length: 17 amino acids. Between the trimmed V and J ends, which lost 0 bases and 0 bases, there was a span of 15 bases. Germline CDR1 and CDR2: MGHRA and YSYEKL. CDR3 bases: TGCGCCAGCAGCCAAGATCCTAGGGCAGCCTACTCCTACGAGCAGTACTTC. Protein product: CASSQDPRAAYSYEQYF.

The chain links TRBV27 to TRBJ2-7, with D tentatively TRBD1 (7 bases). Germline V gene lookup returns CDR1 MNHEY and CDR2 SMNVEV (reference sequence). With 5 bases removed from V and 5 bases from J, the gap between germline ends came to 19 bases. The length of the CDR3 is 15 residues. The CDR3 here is CASSPGAGGYDEQYF. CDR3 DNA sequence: TGTGCCAGCAGTCCCGGGGCAGGGGGGTATGACGAGCAGTACTTC.

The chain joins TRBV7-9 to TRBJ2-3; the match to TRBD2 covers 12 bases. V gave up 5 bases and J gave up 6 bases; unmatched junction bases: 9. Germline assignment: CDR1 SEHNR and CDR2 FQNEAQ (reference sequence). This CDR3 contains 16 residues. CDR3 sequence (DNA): TGTGCCAGCAGCAAGACTAGCGGGGGCCCGTGGGATACGCAGTATTTT. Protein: CASSKTSGGPWDTQYF.

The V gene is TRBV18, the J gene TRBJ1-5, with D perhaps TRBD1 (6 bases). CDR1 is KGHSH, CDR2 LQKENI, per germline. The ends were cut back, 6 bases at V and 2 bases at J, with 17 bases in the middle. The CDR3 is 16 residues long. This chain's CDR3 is CASSPGGGKGNQPQHF. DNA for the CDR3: TGTGCCAGCTCCCCTGGGGGGGGCAAAGGCAATCAGCCCCAGCATTTT.

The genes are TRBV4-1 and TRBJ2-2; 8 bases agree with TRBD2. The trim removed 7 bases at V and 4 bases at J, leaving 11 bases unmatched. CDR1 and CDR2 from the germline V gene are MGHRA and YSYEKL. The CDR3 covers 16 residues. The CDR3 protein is CASTRGGRSGTGELFF. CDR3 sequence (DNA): TGCGCCAGCACCCGCGGGGGGAGGTCGGGCACCGGGGAGCTGTTTTTT.

For the CDR3, the DNA is TGTGCCAGCAGCTTAGCGGCCCTCTGGCGGGCTGAGCAGTTCTTC. Its translation: CASSLAALWRAEQFF. The rearrangement uses TRBV11-1 and TRBJ2-1; D is possibly TRBD2 (5 bases). CDR1 and CDR2 (germline): SGHAT, FQDESV (reference sequence). The CDR3 spans 15 residues. Deletions cut 0 bases from V and 9 bases from J, with 15 bases between.

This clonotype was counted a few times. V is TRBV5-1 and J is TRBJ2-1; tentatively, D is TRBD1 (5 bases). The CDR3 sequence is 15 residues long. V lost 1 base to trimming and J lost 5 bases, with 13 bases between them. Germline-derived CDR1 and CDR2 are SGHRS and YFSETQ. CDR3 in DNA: TGCGCCAGCAGCTTGCAGCCACCCAGGGACAATGAGCAGTTCTTC. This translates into CASSLQPPRDNEQFF.

CDR3 in DNA: TGTGCCAGCAGTTTCAGTAGCCCAAATGAGCAGTTCTTC. This encodes CASSFSSPNEQFF. This chain joins TRBV12-3 or TRBV12-4 and TRBJ2-1; D is ambiguous. Trimming pared 3 bases from V and 7 bases from J, leaving 10 bases between. This CDR3 comprises 13 residues.

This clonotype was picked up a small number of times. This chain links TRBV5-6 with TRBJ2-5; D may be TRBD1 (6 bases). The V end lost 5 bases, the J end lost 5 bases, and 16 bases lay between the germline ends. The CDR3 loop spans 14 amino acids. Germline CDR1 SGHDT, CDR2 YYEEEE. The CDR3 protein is CASSFTNRAETQYF. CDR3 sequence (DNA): TGTGCCAGCAGTTTTACAAACAGGGCGGAGACCCAGTACTTC.

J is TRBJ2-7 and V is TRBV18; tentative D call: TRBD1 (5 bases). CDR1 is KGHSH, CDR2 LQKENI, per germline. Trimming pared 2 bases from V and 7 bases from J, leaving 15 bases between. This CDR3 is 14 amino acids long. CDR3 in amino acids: CASSPVTALGEQYF. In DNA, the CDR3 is TGTGCCAGCTCACCAGTGACAGCCCTGGGGGAGCAGTACTTC.

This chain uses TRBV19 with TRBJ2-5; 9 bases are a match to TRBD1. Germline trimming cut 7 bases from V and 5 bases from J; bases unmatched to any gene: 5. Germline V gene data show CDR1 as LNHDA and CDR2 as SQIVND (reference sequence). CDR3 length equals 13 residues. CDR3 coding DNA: TGTGCCAGTAATACAGGGGGCCAGGAGACCCAGTACTTC. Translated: CASNTGGQETQYF.

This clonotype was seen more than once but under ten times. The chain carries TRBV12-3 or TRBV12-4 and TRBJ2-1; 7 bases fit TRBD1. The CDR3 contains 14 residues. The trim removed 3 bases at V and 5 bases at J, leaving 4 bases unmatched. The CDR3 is CASSLRTGNNEQFF. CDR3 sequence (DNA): TGTGCCAGCAGTTTGCGGACAGGTAACAATGAGCAGTTCTTC.

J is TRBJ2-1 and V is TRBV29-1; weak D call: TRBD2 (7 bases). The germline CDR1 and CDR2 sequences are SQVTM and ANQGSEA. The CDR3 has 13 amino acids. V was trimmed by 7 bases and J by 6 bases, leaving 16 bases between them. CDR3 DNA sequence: TGCAGCGGAGGCTCGCGGGGGCTCAATGAGCAGTTCTTC. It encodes CSGGSRGLNEQFF.

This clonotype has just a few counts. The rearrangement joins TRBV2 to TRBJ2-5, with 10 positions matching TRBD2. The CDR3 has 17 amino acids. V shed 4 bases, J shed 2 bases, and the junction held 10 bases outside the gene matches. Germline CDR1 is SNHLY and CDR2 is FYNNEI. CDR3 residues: CASSVSASGGLQETQYF. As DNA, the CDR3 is TGTGCCAGCAGTGTGTCGGCTAGCGGGGGATTACAAGAGACCCAGTACTTC.

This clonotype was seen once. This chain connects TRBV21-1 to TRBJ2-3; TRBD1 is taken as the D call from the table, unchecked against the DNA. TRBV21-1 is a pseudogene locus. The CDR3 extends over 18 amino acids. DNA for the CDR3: TGTGCCAGCAGCAAGGGGGCGTTCGGGGACAGGGACACAGATACGCAGTATTTT. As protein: CASSKGAFGDRDTDTQYF.

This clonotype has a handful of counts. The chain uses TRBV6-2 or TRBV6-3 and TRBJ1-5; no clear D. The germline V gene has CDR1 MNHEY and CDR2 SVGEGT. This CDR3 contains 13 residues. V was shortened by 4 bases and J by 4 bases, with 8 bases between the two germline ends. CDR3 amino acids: CASSLWANQPQHF. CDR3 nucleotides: TGTGCCAGCAGTTTGTGGGCTAATCAGCCCCAGCATTTT.

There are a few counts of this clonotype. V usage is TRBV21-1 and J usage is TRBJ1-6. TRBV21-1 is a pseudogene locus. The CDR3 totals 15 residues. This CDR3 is CASSKAQSLKEALHF. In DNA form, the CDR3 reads TGTGCCAGCAGCAAAGCGCAGTCCCTAAAAGAGGCCCTCCACTTT.

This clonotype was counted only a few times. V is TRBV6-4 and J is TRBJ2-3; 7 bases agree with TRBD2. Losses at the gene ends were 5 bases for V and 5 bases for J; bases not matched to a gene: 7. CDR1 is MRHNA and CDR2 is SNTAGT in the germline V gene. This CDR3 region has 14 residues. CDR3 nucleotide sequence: TGTGCCAGCAGTTCAACTAGCGATGGAGATACGCAGTATTTT. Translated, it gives CASSSTSDGDTQYF.

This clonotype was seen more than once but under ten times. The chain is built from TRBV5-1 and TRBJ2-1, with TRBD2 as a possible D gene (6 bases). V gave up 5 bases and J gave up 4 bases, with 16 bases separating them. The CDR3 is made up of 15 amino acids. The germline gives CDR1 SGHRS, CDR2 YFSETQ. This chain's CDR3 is CASSWLGGVYNEQFF. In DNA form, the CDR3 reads TGCGCCAGCAGTTGGTTGGGCGGGGTATACAATGAGCAGTTCTTC. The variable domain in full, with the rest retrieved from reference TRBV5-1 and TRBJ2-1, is KAGVTQTPRYLIKTRGQQVTLSCSPISGHRSVSWYQQTPGQGLQFLFEYFSETQRNKGNFPGRFSGRQFSNSRSEMNVSTLELGDSALYLCASSWLGGVYNEQFFGPGTRLTVL.

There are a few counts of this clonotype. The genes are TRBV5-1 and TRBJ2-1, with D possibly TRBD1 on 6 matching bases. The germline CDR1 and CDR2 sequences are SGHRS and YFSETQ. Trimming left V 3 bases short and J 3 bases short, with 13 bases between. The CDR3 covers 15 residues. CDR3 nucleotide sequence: TGCGCCAGCAGCTCAGGACAGACCAACTACAATGAGCAGTTCTTC. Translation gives CASSSGQTNYNEQFF.

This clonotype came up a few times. The CDR3 DNA reads as TGTGCCAGCAGTTACGGGGGATGGACGGGGACGCGGGAGCTGTTTTTT. Translation: CASSYGGWTGTRELFF. The rearrangement links TRBV6-2 or TRBV6-3 to TRBJ2-2; the D gene could be TRBD1 or TRBD2 (5 bases each). The V end lost 2 bases, the J end lost 9 bases, and 19 bases lay between the germline ends. Germline values: CDR1 MNHEY, CDR2 SVGEGT. The CDR3 is 16 residues long.

CDR3 nucleotides: TGCGCCAGCAGCTTGACCGGGGGCCCTACTAACTATGGCTACACCTTC. Residues: CASSLTGGPTNYGYTF. The J gene is TRBJ1-2, the V gene TRBV5-1; D may be TRBD1 (6 bases). The germline V and J ends were trimmed by 1 base and 0 bases, with 13 bases remaining between them. This CDR3 spans 16 amino acids. Germline CDR1 reads SGHRS; CDR2 reads YFSETQ.

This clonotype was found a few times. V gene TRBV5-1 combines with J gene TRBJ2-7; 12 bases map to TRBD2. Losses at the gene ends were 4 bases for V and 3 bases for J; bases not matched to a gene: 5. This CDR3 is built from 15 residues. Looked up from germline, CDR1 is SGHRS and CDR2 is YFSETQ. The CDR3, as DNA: TGCGCCAGCAGCCCATGGACTAGCGGGAACTACGAGCAGTACTTC. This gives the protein CASSPWTSGNYEQYF. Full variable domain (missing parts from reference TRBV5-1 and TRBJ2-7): KAGVTQTPRYLIKTRGQQVTLSCSPISGHRSVSWYQQTPGQGLQFLFEYFSETQRNKGNFPGRFSGRQFSNSRSEMNVSTLELGDSALYLCASSPWTSGNYEQYFGPGTRLTVT.

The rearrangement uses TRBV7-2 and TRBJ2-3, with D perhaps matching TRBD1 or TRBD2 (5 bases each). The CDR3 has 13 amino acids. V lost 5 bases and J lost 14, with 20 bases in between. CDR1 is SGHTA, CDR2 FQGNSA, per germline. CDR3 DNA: TGTGCCAGCAGCGTTGACCGGGACGGAACCAGGTATTTT. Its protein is CASSVDRDGTRYF.

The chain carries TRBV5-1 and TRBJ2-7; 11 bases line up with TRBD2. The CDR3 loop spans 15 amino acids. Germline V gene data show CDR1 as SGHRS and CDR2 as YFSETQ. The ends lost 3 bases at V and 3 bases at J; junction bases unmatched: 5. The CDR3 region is CASSWGTSGDYEQYF. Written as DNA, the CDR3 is TGCGCCAGCAGCTGGGGGACTAGCGGCGACTACGAGCAGTACTTC.

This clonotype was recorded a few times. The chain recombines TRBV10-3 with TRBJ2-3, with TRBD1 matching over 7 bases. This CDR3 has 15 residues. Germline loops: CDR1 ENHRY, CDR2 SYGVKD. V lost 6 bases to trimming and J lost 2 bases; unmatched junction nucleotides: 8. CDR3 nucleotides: TGTGCCATCAGCGAGACAGGGTCCGTCACAGATACGCAGTATTTT. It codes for CAISETGSVTDTQYF.